The T cell receptor (beta chain) described here comes from a study of T-cell memory formation after mild COVID-19. Study findings and constraints: For second-wave clones that peaked at day 37, SARS-CoV-2 specificity went unverified. The study found balanced CD4/CD8 in clones contracting day 15 to 85 and a CD4+ lean in later expanders.

V gave up 2 bases and J gave up 0 bases, with 12 bases separating them. The CDR3 loop spans 16 amino acids. CDR1 SGHRS and CDR2 YFSETQ come from the germline V gene. The authors produced TCR alpha and TCR beta cDNA libraries with sample barcodes and UMIs by 5'RACE using constant-segment primers. Each CDR3 protein is one row after TCRdb ran MiXCR on the 5' RACE reads. The sample yields approximately 500,000 distinct CDR3 sequences, approximately 23% seen once. This clonotype was seen only a few times. Its target is not known. V is TRBV5-1 and J is TRBJ1-3; possibly TRBD1 for D (5 bases). The sample was PBMCs or a T cell subset sorted from them (not recorded which). The clonotype originates from an adult woman who had mild COVID-19 (a few samples of this study predate the infection). Cell type and time point are not known. The DNA for the CDR3 is TGCGCCAGCAGCTTAGCGCGGGGCCACTCTGGAAACACCATATATTTT. As protein: CASSLARGHSGNTIYF.